A single sample gave rise to the 22 T cell receptor beta chains below, sequenced in a study of OX40 agonist ivuxolimab in advanced cancers. The data were produced by immunoSEQ multiplex PCR, yet TCRdb's version contains in-frame clones alone and is incomplete. The sample has tens of thousands of clones; approximately 89% are singletons. The starting material was CD4+ or CD8+ T cells sorted from blood, obtained in a trial of the OX40 agonist ivuxolimab. The receptors originated from an adult with an advanced solid tumor such as melanoma, head and neck, liver or kidney cancer.

The gene calls are TRBV5-1 and TRBJ1-2; D may be TRBD1 (6 bases). The CDR3 has 17 residues. CDR1 and CDR2 from the germline V gene are SGHRS and YFSETQ. Trimming stripped 2 bases from V and 0 bases from J, with 17 bases between. Here the CDR3 DNA reads TGCGCCAGCAGCTTATCGACAGGCGCCCCGGCTAACTATGGCTACACCTTC. Amino acid sequence: CASSLSTGAPANYGYTF.

This chain connects TRBV6-1 to TRBJ2-7; TRBD2 matches 10 bases. J was trimmed by 3 bases and V by 4 bases; bases with no gene match: 6. This CDR3 has 15 amino acids. Per germline, CDR1 MNHNS and CDR2 SASEGT. CDR3 sequence: CASSAVAGGVYEQYF. DNA for the CDR3: TGTGCCAGCAGTGCGGTAGCGGGGGGAGTCTACGAGCAGTACTTC.

V is TRBV9 and J is TRBJ1-1, with 7 positions matching TRBD1. This CDR3 is built from 15 residues. Per germline, CDR1 SGDLS and CDR2 YYNGEE. J lost 1 base, V lost 4 bases, and 7 bases had no gene match. The CDR3 protein is CASSHSQGSNTEAFF. The CDR3 DNA sequence: TGTGCCAGCAGCCATTCACAGGGGTCGAACACTGAAGCTTTCTTT.

The rearrangement joins TRBV5-6 to TRBJ2-3; no clear D. Germline CDR1 and CDR2: SGHDT and YYEEEE. The CDR3 consists of 12 residues. V was cut by 7 bases and J by 3 bases, with 9 bases left in between. In DNA form, the CDR3 reads TGTGCCAGCCACCGTCCGACAGATACGCAGTATTTT. Translating it yields CASHRPTDTQYF.

V is TRBV10-2 and J is TRBJ2-7, with 12 bases lining up with TRBD2. The CDR3 totals 14 residues. Germline-derived CDR1 and CDR2 are WSHSY and SAAADI. V lost 5 bases and J lost 5; bases outside the gene matches: 4. The CDR3: CASSPSGRAHEQYF. As DNA, the CDR3 is TGCGCCAGCAGTCCTAGCGGGAGGGCTCACGAGCAGTACTTC.

The V call is TRBV10-2, the J call TRBJ2-7; TRBD1 agrees at 9 bases. The CDR3 sequence is 17 residues long. With V trimmed by 0 bases and J by 3 bases, 9 bases remained unmatched. Germline V lookup: CDR1 WSHSY, CDR2 SAAADI. The CDR3 DNA follows: TGCGCCAGCAGTGAGTCGGGGACAGGGAATCACCTCTACGAGCAGTACTTC. The encoded protein is CASSESGTGNHLYEQYF.

This sequence joins TRBV6-6 and TRBJ2-7; TRBD2 matches at 9 bases. From germline, CDR1 is MNHNY and CDR2 SVGAGI (reference sequence). The CDR3 has 15 residues. V lost 5 bases and J lost 4; bases outside the gene matches: 9. DNA for the CDR3: TGTGCCAGCAGTGCTAATAGCGGGAGCAGGTACGAGCAGTACTTC. It specifies CASSANSGSRYEQYF.

This chain joins TRBV6-4 and TRBJ2-1; unclear D gene. Germline V gene lookup returns CDR1 MRHNA and CDR2 SNTAGT. V was clipped by 4 bases and J by 2 bases, with 6 bases between them. The CDR3 extends over 13 amino acids. CDR3 nucleotides: TGTGCCAGCAGTGTTCAGGCCTACAATGAGCAGTTCTTC. Residues: CASSVQAYNEQFF.

The chain couples TRBV11-2 to TRBJ1-4; 11 bases fit TRBD1. J lost 7 bases, V lost 4 bases, and 14 bases had no gene match. The CDR3 is 18 amino acids. CDR1 is SGHAT, CDR2 FQNNGV, per germline. The CDR3 loop is CASSSGGQGAQRGEKLFF. DNA for the CDR3: TGTGCCAGCAGCTCCGGCGGACAGGGGGCGCAAAGGGGTGAAAAACTGTTTTTT. Supplemented by reference TRBV11-2 and TRBJ1-4, the full variable domain reads EAGVAQSPRYKIIEKRQSVAFWCNPISGHATLYWYQQILGQGPKLLIQFQNNGVVDDSQLPKDRFSAERLKGVDSTLKIQPAKLEDSAVYLCASSSGGQGAQRGEKLFFGSGTQLSVL.

This sequence joins TRBV6-1 and TRBJ2-1, with a possible D match to TRBD1 (6 bases). V was cut by 0 bases and J by 10 bases, with 13 bases left in between. Germline CDR1 is MNHNS and CDR2 is SASEGT. The CDR3 has 14 residues. CDR3 nucleotide sequence: TGTGCCAGCAGTGAAGCGAGAGTGGGGACAGAGCAGTTCTTC. Protein: CASSEARVGTEQFF.

This clone turned up a few times. The V call is TRBV19, the J call TRBJ1-2; 8 bases match TRBD1. The CDR3 consists of 14 residues. V lost 6 bases to trimming and J lost 4 bases; unmatched junction nucleotides: 7. Germline V lookup: CDR1 LNHDA, CDR2 SQIVND (reference sequence). The CDR3: CASRTGGIVYGYTF. CDR3 nucleotide sequence: TGTGCCAGTAGAACAGGGGGGATTGTCTATGGCTACACCTTC.

The J gene is TRBJ2-3, the V gene TRBV28; 10 bases align to TRBD1. Germline V gives CDR1 MDHEN, CDR2 SYDVKM. V lost 6 bases, J lost 2 bases, and 5 bases stayed unmatched. The CDR3 has 15 residues. The CDR3 nucleotides are TGTGCCAGCAGCCACGGACAGGGGGTCACAGATACGCAGTATTTT. The encoded protein is CASSHGQGVTDTQYF.

The rearrangement uses TRBV4-3 and TRBJ2-6; D may correspond to TRBD1 or TRBD2 (5 bases each). V was shortened by 3 bases and J by 0 bases, with 18 bases between the two germline ends. Looked up from germline, CDR1 is LGHNA and CDR2 is YSLEER. The CDR3 spans 19 residues. For the CDR3, the DNA is TGCGCCAGCAGCCAGAACCCGGGACGGCAGAGCTCTGGGGCCAACGTCCTGACTTTC. Translated: CASSQNPGRQSSGANVLTF.

This clone was counted once. The chain recombines TRBV9 with TRBJ2-7; D uncertain. The CDR3 totals 15 residues. The V and J ends lost 0 bases and 2 bases respectively, with 12 bases between them. Germline CDR1 is SGDLS and CDR2 is YYNGEE. DNA for the CDR3: TGTGCCAGCAGCGTAGGGGAAGGCAGTACCTACGAGCAGTACTTC. This sequence encodes CASSVGEGSTYEQYF.

In nucleotides, the CDR3 is TGTGCCAGCAGTTACCGGACAGGGGGTTACGGTGGCTACACCTTC. It codes for CASSYRTGGYGGYTF. This sequence joins TRBV6-5 and TRBJ1-2, with 10 bases fitting TRBD1. Germline V CDR1 and CDR2: MNHEY, SVGAGI. V lost 2 bases, J lost 7 bases, and 7 bases stayed unmatched. The CDR3 totals 15 residues.

The CDR3 loop is CAWRGGVKGYEQYF. The CDR3 bases are TGTGCCTGGAGGGGGGGTGTTAAGGGCTACGAGCAGTACTTC. The V call is TRBV30, the J call TRBJ2-7; D is perhaps TRBD2 (6 bases). This CDR3 comprises 14 residues. From germline, CDR1 is GTSNPN and CDR2 SVGIG (reference sequence). V was cut by 3 bases and J by 3 bases, with 15 bases left in between.

The count of this clone is one. The V gene is TRBV30, the J gene TRBJ2-7; D is unresolved. The ends were cut back, 0 bases at V and 7 bases at J, with 13 bases in the middle. Germline V gives CDR1 GTSNPN, CDR2 SVGIG (reference sequence). CDR3 length: 13 residues. The CDR3 DNA follows: TGTGCCTGGAGTGTTTCACGTCTTGGGGAGCAGTACTTC. This codes for CAWSVSRLGEQYF.

This clone came up once. The chain uses TRBV9 and TRBJ2-3; 10 bases match TRBD1. The V and J ends lost 3 bases and 11 bases, in that order; junction bases with no gene match: 9. This CDR3 has 14 amino acids. CDR1 is SGDLS and CDR2 is YYNGEE in the germline V gene. This CDR3 reads CASSGMTGGAGQYF. CDR3 nucleotides: TGTGCCAGCAGCGGTATGACAGGGGGCGCAGGGCAGTATTTT.

This clone occurred once. The rearrangement joins TRBV19 to TRBJ1-2; no definite D call. This CDR3 has 16 residues. Germline V gene lookup returns CDR1 LNHDA and CDR2 SQIVND (reference sequence). The V end lost 0 bases, the J end lost 6 bases, and 17 bases lay between the germline ends. CDR3 residues: CASSIDPGGPRDGYTF. For the CDR3, the DNA is TGTGCCAGTAGTATAGATCCGGGCGGCCCTAGGGATGGCTACACCTTC.

This chain connects TRBV7-2 to TRBJ1-3; D ambiguous. V lost 3 bases to trimming and J lost 6 bases, with 21 bases between them. This CDR3 region has 17 residues. Germline V gives CDR1 SGHTA, CDR2 FQGNSA. CDR3 sequence (DNA): TGTGCCAGCAGCTTCTACTTAGACCACGTTGGCACAAACACCATATATTTT. The encoded protein is CASSFYLDHVGTNTIYF.

The chain uses TRBV7-2 and TRBJ2-1; 9 nucleotides match TRBD1. The CDR3 covers 15 residues. V shed 6 bases and J 8 bases; nucleotides not matched to a gene: 11. Germline V CDR1 and CDR2: SGHTA, FQGNSA. The CDR3 bases are TGTGCCAGCAGACCCCGGGACAGGGTCGTTCATGAGCAGTTCTTC. Residues: CASRPRDRVVHEQFF.

The chain employs TRBV19 and TRBJ1-2, with 9 bases that match TRBD1. The CDR3 length is 14 residues. Germline assignment: CDR1 LNHDA and CDR2 SQIVND (reference sequence). V dropped 4 bases and J dropped 4; count of bases not matched to a gene: 4. CDR3 region: CASSRDRDFYGYTF. The CDR3 nucleotides read TGTGCCAGTAGTAGGGACAGGGATTTCTATGGCTACACCTTC.